Listed below are T cell receptor beta chains from one sample, sequenced in a study of regulatory and conventional T cells in RAG deficiency. The protocol was immunoSEQ multiplex PCR, while the TCRdb copy is restricted to in-frame clones and leaves out a portion. Found here are approximately 7,000 clones, around 82% of them singletons; the top ten hold around 13%. Separately, the same data were catalogued under a study of regulatory T cells.

What was sequenced was CD8+ T cells sorted from blood. The receptors originated from a human donor in good health. CDR3s include the opening cysteine and the closing phenylalanine or tryptophan. D genes are given only for firm matches. The size entry is marked missing in some rows and otherwise reads once, few, many or a size class.

j_gene,abundance,d_gene,v_gene,CDR3nt,CDR3aa
TRBJ2-2,-,TRBD1,TRBV6-5,TGTGCCAGCAGAGGACAGGGGAACACCGGGGAGCTGTTTTTT,CASRGQGNTGELFF
TRBJ1-1,-,-,TRBV10-3,TGTGCCATCAGCCAACCGGGACAAAGCATGAACACTGAAGCTTTCTTT,CAISQPGQSMNTEAFF
TRBJ2-5,-,-,TRBV2,TGTGCCAGCAGTGAATTGAACAGATCTCAAGAGACCCAGTACTTC,CASSELNRSQETQYF
TRBJ2-7,once,TRBD1,TRBV9,TGTGCCAGCAGCGTAGGGGGACAGAACTACGAGCAGTACTTC,CASSVGGQNYEQYF
TRBJ2-3,once,TRBD1,TRBV6-4,TGTGCCAGCAGTGACTCCAGGGGGTCCACAGATACGCAGTATTTT,CASSDSRGSTDTQYF
TRBJ2-1,-,-,TRBV11-2,TGTGCCAGCAGCTTCGCTAGCTACAATGAGCAGTTCTTC,CASSFASYNEQFF
TRBJ2-7,-,TRBD2,TRBV7-3,TGTGCCAGCAGCTTAGCGGGGGGCGAGCAGTACTTC,CASSLAGGEQYF
TRBJ2-3,-,-,TRBV5-4,TGTGCCAGCAGAGTCGAGGGGGGGGGCTTGGCAGATACGCAGTATTTT,CASRVEGGGLADTQYF
TRBJ1-4,-,-,TRBV27,TGTGCCAGCAGTTTAGCAACTAATGAAAAACTGTTTTTT,CASSLATNEKLFF
TRBJ2-7,-,-,TRBV5-6,TGTGCCAGCAGCTTCTCCCCGACCGTCTACGAGCAGTACTTC,CASSFSPTVYEQYF
TRBJ2-7,once,-,TRBV4-3,TGCGCCAGCAGCCCAGGTGCGGGGGCCAACGAGCAGTACTTC,CASSPGAGANEQYF
TRBJ1-5,-,-,TRBV15,TGTGCCACCAGCAGAGGGACGGCCAATCAGCCCCAGCATTTT,CATSRGTANQPQHF
TRBJ2-5,once,-,TRBV19,TGTGCCAGTAGTCGTGCGGGCCTGAAGGGAGAGACCCAGTACTTC,CASSRAGLKGETQYF
TRBJ1-1,few,-,TRBV7-3,TGTGCCAGCAGCTCGTCGGGGATGAACACTGAAGCTTTCTTT,CASSSSGMNTEAFF
TRBJ1-2,-,-,TRBV6-1,TGTGCCAGCAGTGAAGATCAGGGTGTCATTTTTTTAGGCTACACCTTC,CASSEDQGVIFLGYTF
TRBJ2-3,-,TRBD2,TRBV6-5,TGTGCCAGCAGTTTCACTAGCGGCCTCACAGATACGCAGTATTTT,CASSFTSGLTDTQYF
TRBJ1-2,-,TRBD1,TRBV29-1,TGCAGCGCCTTGGACAGGGTGAGCTATGGCTACACCTTC,CSALDRVSYGYTF
TRBJ2-7,-,-,TRBV6-5,TGTGCCAGCAGTGCCCCACAGGACTACGAGCAGTACTTC,CASSAPQDYEQYF
TRBJ2-1,-,-,TRBV7-3,TGTGCCAGCAGCCTAGGGGTGAATGAGCAGTTCTTC,CASSLGVNEQFF
TRBJ2-5,-,-,TRBV12-5,TGTGCTAGTGGTTTGGTGAGGGGTGGCGAAGAGACCCAGTACTTC,CASGLVRGGEETQYF
TRBJ2-3,-,TRBD2,TRBV14,TGTGCCAGCAGCCGAAGCGGGGGGGCCCTAGATACGCAGTATTTT,CASSRSGGALDTQYF
TRBJ2-7,-,-,TRBV28,TGTGCCAGCAGTTTATCTGGCGAGCAGTACTTC,CASSLSGEQYF
TRBJ2-7,few,-,TRBV5-1,TGCGCCAGCAGCACCACCGACAGCCCCTACGAGCAGTACTTC,CASSTTDSPYEQYF
TRBJ1-4,once,-,TRBV15,TGTGCCACCAGCAGAGACCCGGAACCGAATGAAAAACTGTTTTTT,CATSRDPEPNEKLFF
TRBJ2-5,-,-,TRBV5-1,TGCGCCAGCAGCCCCGGTAGGGGGTTAGGCGAGACCCAGTACTTC,CASSPGRGLGETQYF
TRBJ2-7,-,TRBD2,TRBV9,TGTGCCAGCAGCGGGGGAGCGGGGAGCTCCTACGAGCAGTACTTC,CASSGGAGSSYEQYF
TRBJ1-2,few,-,TRBV2,TGTGCCAGCAGTGAAGACACTTACTATGGCTACACCTTC,CASSEDTYYGYTF
TRBJ2-3,-,TRBD2,TRBV5-4,TGTGCCAGCAGCTTCACCGGACTAGCGGAAGATACGCAGTATTTT,CASSFTGLAEDTQYF
TRBJ1-2,-,-,TRBV9,TGTGCCAGCAGCCCTCGATGGACTGATGATGGCTACACCTTC,CASSPRWTDDGYTF
TRBJ1-4,-,-,TRBV6-6,TGTGCCAGCAGACAGGGCGCAACTAATGAAAAACTGTTTTTT,CASRQGATNEKLFF
TRBJ2-7,-,-,TRBV15,TGTGCCACCAGCAGGGGTGAGAACCTAGCGTCTGACGAGCAGTACTTC,CATSRGENLASDEQYF
TRBJ2-7,-,TRBD2,TRBV7-2,TGTGCCAGCAGCATATTTAGCGGGGGGGCCCACGAGCAGTACTTC,CASSIFSGGAHEQYF
TRBJ2-1,-,TRBD2,TRBV11-2,TGTGCCAGCAGCTCCCTGATAGCGGGCTTCGGGTTCAATGAGCAGTTCTTC,CASSSLIAGFGFNEQFF
TRBJ2-7,-,TRBD2,TRBV11-2,TGTGCCAGCAGCTACTTAGGTGTGACTAGCGCCGTCCTGAACGAGCAGTACTTC,CASSYLGVTSAVLNEQYF
TRBJ1-3,-,-,TRBV7-6,TGTGCCAGCAGCGTTACGGGAGAGGGACCCAGGGACACCATATATTTT,CASSVTGEGPRDTIYF
TRBJ2-6,-,-,TRBV6-1,TGTGCCAGCAGTGTAGGCTCAACTGGGGCCAACGTCCTGACTTTC,CASSVGSTGANVLTF
TRBJ2-3,-,-,TRBV11-3,TGTGCCAGCAGCTTGATCGAAGCAGATACGCAGTATTTT,CASSLIEADTQYF
TRBJ2-1,-,TRBD2,TRBV9,TGTGCCAGCAGCTTGGGACTAGCGGGGGGGCCGGTTGAGCAGTTCTTC,CASSLGLAGGPVEQFF